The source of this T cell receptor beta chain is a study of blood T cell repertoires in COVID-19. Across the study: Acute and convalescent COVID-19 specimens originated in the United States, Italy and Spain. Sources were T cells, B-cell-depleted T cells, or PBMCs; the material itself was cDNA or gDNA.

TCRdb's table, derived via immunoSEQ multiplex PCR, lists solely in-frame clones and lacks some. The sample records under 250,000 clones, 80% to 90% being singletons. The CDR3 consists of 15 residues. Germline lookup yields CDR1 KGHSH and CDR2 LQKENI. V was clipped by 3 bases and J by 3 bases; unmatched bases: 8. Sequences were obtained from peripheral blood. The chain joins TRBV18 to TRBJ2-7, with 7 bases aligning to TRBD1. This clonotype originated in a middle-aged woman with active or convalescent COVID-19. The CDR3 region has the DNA TGTGCCAGCTCACCCACGACAGGGATAGGCTACGAGCAGTACTTC. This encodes CASSPTTGIGYEQYF.